The 24 T cell receptor beta chains listed next were all sequenced from one sample in a study of read filtering for tumor transcriptome and immune sequencing. Molecular barcoded adaptors covering alpha/delta and beta/gamma chains were used on 400 ng RNA. Each CDR3 protein gets one entry after TCRdb re-called the reads with MiXCR. The sample has roughly 93,000 distinct CDR3 sequences, roughly 21% seen once. Input material: a population of CD138-negative cells sorted from bone marrow. These receptors originate from a donor at least 40 years old with multiple myeloma.

Turning to this clonotype: Possible read error: a much larger clone is one base away. This sequence joins TRBV20-1 and TRBJ2-1; D unclear. V gave up 3 bases and J gave up 7 bases, with 7 bases separating them. The CDR3 spans 11 residues. CDR1 DFQATT and CDR2 SNEGSKA come from the germline V gene (reference sequence). The CDR3, as DNA: TGCAGTGCTAGCGGTATGAATGAGCAGTTCTTC. This encodes CSASGMNEQFF.

This clonotype was detected ten times or more. V and J are TRBV20-1 and TRBJ2-7; no clear D. The CDR3 extends over 13 amino acids. Between the trimmed V and J ends, which lost 5 bases and 0 bases, there was a span of 11 bases. Looked up from germline, CDR1 is DFQATT and CDR2 is SNEGSKA (reference sequence). CDR3 DNA: TGCAGTGCTCCCGGTCCTAGCTCCTACGAGCAGTACTTC. Amino acids: CSAPGPSSYEQYF.

To note about this clonotype: A much more abundant neighbour one base away suggests this may be a read error. V usage is TRBV28 and J usage is TRBJ1-1, with D uncertain. The germline V gene encodes CDR1 MDHEN and CDR2 SYDVKM. This CDR3 region has 15 residues. The DNA for the CDR3 is TGTGTCAGCAGTGGCTCCGGGGTTGGGAACACTGAAGCTTTCTTT. Amino acid sequence: CVSSGSGVGNTEAFF.

Ten or more counts support this clonotype. The chain couples TRBV19 to TRBJ2-1; 8 bases map to TRBD1. This CDR3 region has 13 residues. V was clipped by 3 bases and J by 7 bases; unmatched bases: 2. CDR1 is LNHDA and CDR2 is SQIVND in the germline V gene (reference sequence). The CDR3 nucleotides read TGTGCCAGTAGTATTCAGGGGGCAAATGAGCAGTTCTTC. The encoded protein is CASSIQGANEQFF.

This clonotype was seen only a few times. V is TRBV28 and J is TRBJ2-7; 11 positions agree with TRBD1. V was clipped by 1 base and J by 9 bases; unmatched bases: 2. CDR3 length: 13 residues. Germline V gene data show CDR1 as MDHEN and CDR2 as SYDVKM. The CDR3 DNA is TGTGCCAGCAGTTTATCGGGACAGGGGGGGCAGTACTTC. This translates into CASSLSGQGGQYF.

Comments on this clonotype: This CDR3 is missing its conserved last phenylalanine or tryptophan, likely due to a read error. The chain couples TRBV2 to TRBJ1-1, with a possible D match to TRBD1 (5 bases). Germline V CDR1 and CDR2: SNHLY, FYNNEI. The length of the CDR3 is 14 residues. The CDR3 is CASTAVRGNTEAFS. CDR3 bases: TGTGCCAGCACCGCGGTCCGGGGGAACACTGAGGCTTTCTCT.

For this clonotype: A clone one base away is much larger, so this may be a read error. The chain has TRBV25-1 and TRBJ2-7; maybe TRBD2 (5 bases). The length of the CDR3 is 13 residues. Germline lookup yields CDR1 MGHDK and CDR2 SYGVNS. The CDR3 loop is CANSDLRGRIQYF. DNA of the CDR3: TGTGCCAACAGTGATTTACGGGGTCGGATCCAGTACTTC.

This clonotype was detected many times. V gene TRBV7-2 combines with J gene TRBJ2-1, with D perhaps TRBD2 (5 bases). Trimming left V 3 bases short and J 9 bases short, with 9 bases between. This CDR3 has 12 amino acids. From germline, CDR1 is SGHTA and CDR2 FQGNSA. In nucleotides, the CDR3 is TGTGCCAGCAGCTTCGAGGAGGTTGAGCAGTTCTTC. It is translated as CASSFEEVEQFF.

This clonotype was seen many times. The V call is TRBV5-1, the J call TRBJ1-1, with D tentatively TRBD1 (6 bases). Deletions cut 2 bases from V and 4 bases from J, with 15 bases between. The germline V gene has CDR1 SGHRS and CDR2 YFSETQ. The CDR3 totals 15 residues. The CDR3 sequence: CASSLGQTLTTEAFF. The CDR3 DNA is TGCGCCAGCAGCTTAGGACAGACGCTAACCACTGAAGCTTTCTTT.

This clonotype was seen many times. The gene calls are TRBV2 and TRBJ1-1, with D unresolved. Germline CDR1 and CDR2: SNHLY and FYNNEI. The CDR3 totals 13 residues. V was pared by 7 bases and J by 4 bases, with 13 bases between. For the CDR3, the DNA is TGTGCCAGCACCCTGAGGCTTATCACTGAAGCTTTCTTT. The encoded protein is CASTLRLITEAFF.

This clonotype was observed at least ten times. The J gene is TRBJ2-3, the V gene TRBV28; no reliable D call. The germline V and J ends were trimmed by 2 bases and 1 base, with 4 bases remaining between them. The CDR3 consists of 13 residues. Germline-derived CDR1 and CDR2 are MDHEN and SYDVKM. The CDR3 loop is CASSLQGTDTQYF. CDR3 DNA: TGTGCCAGCAGTTTACAGGGCACAGATACGCAGTATTTT.

This clonotype was recorded at least ten times. The V call is TRBV18, the J call TRBJ2-2; no reliable D call. In germline, CDR1 is KGHSH, CDR2 LQKENI. The CDR3 loop spans 15 amino acids. Trimming took off 5 bases at V and 4 bases at J, with 14 bases between the two ends. For the CDR3, the DNA is TGTGCCAGCTCATCGGCCACGGGCGGCACCGGGGAGCTGTTTTTT. Translation: CASSSATGGTGELFF. Filled out from reference TRBV18 and TRBJ2-2, the complete variable domain reads NAGVMQNPRHLVRRRGQEARLRCSPMKGHSHVYWYRQLPEEGLKFMVYLQKENIIDESGMPKERFSAEFPKEGPSILRIQQVVRGDSAAYFCASSSATGGTGELFFGEGSRLTVL.

This chain links TRBV20-1 with TRBJ2-3; D may be TRBD1 (6 bases). V lost 6 bases and J 5 bases, leaving 12 bases between the germline ends. CDR3 length: 12 residues. Looked up from germline, CDR1 is DFQATT and CDR2 is SNEGSKA (reference sequence). CDR3 residues: CSAGDNGDTQYF. In nucleotides, the CDR3 is TGCAGTGCCGGGGACAACGGAGATACGCAGTATTTT.

There are a few counts of this clonotype. The V call is TRBV2, the J call TRBJ2-5; D is perhaps TRBD2 (7 bases). CDR1 and CDR2 (germline): SNHLY, FYNNEI. Trimming took 3 bases from V and 4 from J, leaving 18 bases between them. The CDR3 runs 16 residues. The CDR3 nucleotides are TGTGCCAGCAGTGATGGGCGGGGGCGAAGCCTAGAGACCCAGTACTTC. This translates into CASSDGRGRSLETQYF.

This clonotype was detected ten times or more. The chain employs TRBV9 and TRBJ2-3; 9 bases map to TRBD2. From germline, CDR1 is SGDLS and CDR2 YYNGEE. CDR3 length: 15 amino acids. The ends lost 5 bases at V and 6 bases at J; junction bases unmatched: 10. This chain's CDR3 is CASREGASGVDTQYF. The CDR3 coding sequence is TGTGCCAGCAGGGAAGGGGCTAGCGGGGTGGATACGCAGTATTTT. The variable domain in full, completed from reference TRBV9 and TRBJ2-3, reads DSGVTQTPKHLITATGQRVTLRCSPRSGDLSVYWYQQSLDQGLQFLIQYYNGEERAKGNILERFSAQQFPDLHSELNLSSLELGDSALYFCASREGASGVDTQYFGPGTRLTVL.

In the case of this clonotype: This likely traces to a read error, being one base from a far larger clone. V usage is TRBV28 and J usage is TRBJ1-1; D uncertain. The assigned J gene may be wrong: the sequence end matches TRBJ1-6 better. CDR3 size: 13 residues. CDR1 is MDHEN and CDR2 is SYDVKM in the germline V gene. The CDR3 coding sequence is TGTGCCAGCAGTTTCGTGTTGCATTCACCCCTCCACTTT. It yields the protein CASSFVLHSPLHF.

This clonotype was recorded a few times. J is TRBJ1-1 and V is TRBV6-6; 7 nucleotides line up with TRBD1. Germline V gene lookup returns CDR1 MNHNY and CDR2 SVGAGI (reference sequence). The CDR3 spans 13 residues. V shed 4 bases and J 9 bases; nucleotides not matched to a gene: 8. The CDR3 coding sequence is TGTGCCAGCAGTTCTCCGACAGGGTTCAAAGCTTTCTTT. Translation: CASSSPTGFKAFF.

As for this clonotype: A read error may be the cause here, since a much bigger clone is one base away. The CDR3 ends on some other residue instead of the conserved phenylalanine or tryptophan, so this is likely a read error. V is TRBV11-1 and J is TRBJ2-5, with TRBD2 as a possible D gene (5 bases). Germline V CDR1 and CDR2: SGHAT, FQDESV (reference sequence). This CDR3 is built from 13 residues. The V end was cut by 3 bases, the J end by 5 bases, with 10 bases between. The CDR3 DNA follows: TGTGCCAGCAGCTTGGCCCTAGCTGAGACCCAGTACCTC. Translating gives CASSLALAETQYL.

The CDR3 sequence is CASIMVGGEQFF. DNA of the CDR3: TGTGCCAGCATCATGGTGGGGGGTGAGCAGTTCTTC. This chain uses TRBV7-9 with TRBJ2-1; the D gene is possibly TRBD2 (6 bases). The CDR3 runs to 12 residues. The V gene lost 7 bases and the J gene lost 9 bases, with 13 bases spanning the gap. The germline gives CDR1 SEHNR, CDR2 FQNEAQ (reference sequence). The variable domain in full, completed from reference TRBV7-9 and TRBJ2-1, reads DTGVSQNPRHKITKRGQNVTFRCDPISEHNRLYWYRQTLGQGPEFLTYFQNEAQLEKSRLLSDRFSAERPKGSFSTLEIQRTEQGDSAMYLCASIMVGGEQFFGPGTRLTVL.

This clonotype was picked up many times. The genes are TRBV10-3 and TRBJ1-1; TRBD1 agrees at 10 bases. CDR1 ENHRY and CDR2 SYGVKD come from the germline V gene. V was clipped by 6 bases and J by 2 bases; unmatched bases: 6. The CDR3 has 15 residues. CDR3 coding DNA: TGTGCCATCAGCTCCGGGACAGGGGTAAACACTGAAGCTTTCTTT. Its translation: CAISSGTGVNTEAFF.

Regarding this clonotype: A clone one base away is much larger, so this may be a read error. V is TRBV5-1 and J is TRBJ2-5; a weak D match, TRBD2 (7 bases). Germline V gene data show CDR1 as SGHRS and CDR2 as YFSETQ. This CDR3 has 13 residues. For the CDR3, the DNA is TGCGCCAGCTTCCCGGGGGGCAGAGAGACCCAGCACTTC. It is translated as CASFPGGRETQHF.

The V gene is TRBV6-6, the J gene TRBJ1-1; D gene ambiguous. CDR3 length: 14 amino acids. Trimming took 0 bases from V and 6 from J, leaving 11 bases between them. Germline CDR1 and CDR2: MNHNY and SVGAGI (reference sequence). CDR3 loop: CASSYSNRDAEAFF. In nucleotides, the CDR3 is TGTGCCAGCAGTTACTCGAACCGGGATGCTGAAGCTTTCTTT.

Remarks on this clonotype: Since a much larger clone is just one base distant, this may be a read error. V usage is TRBV2 and J usage is TRBJ2-3, with 9 bases lining up with TRBD2. The CDR3 extends over 15 amino acids. Germline V gene data show CDR1 as SNHLY and CDR2 as FYNNEI. The CDR3 coding sequence is TGTACCAGCAGTGCTCGCGAGACTAGCGGAGATACGCAGTATTTT. Residues: CTSSARETSGDTQYF.

This clonotype occurred many times. V gene TRBV18 combines with J gene TRBJ1-5; the D gene is possibly TRBD1 (6 bases). This CDR3 comprises 15 residues. In germline, CDR1 is KGHSH, CDR2 LQKENI. Trimming removed 6 bases from V and 7 bases from J, with 19 bases in between. The CDR3 DNA is TGTGCCAGCTCGCACAGGGCTGTGGTTGAGCAGCCCCAGCATTTT. Translating it yields CASSHRAVVEQPQHF.